This paragraph covers one T cell receptor (beta chain) sequence. The antigen remains undetermined. This entry comes from a study of lymphopenia after photon versus proton radiotherapy. Regarding the study as a whole: Oligoclonal CD8+ Temra expansion after nadir drove photon patients' diversity drop. Post-nadir TCR diversity decline inversely tracked overall survival among those who died.

Here immunoSEQ multiplex PCR was the method, and the copy in TCRdb shows in-frame clones only, minus some. The sample holds tens of thousands of clones; about 83% are singletons and the top ten take roughly 29%. The starting material was peripheral blood, obtained from a patient treated with photon-based radiotherapy. This sequence originates from a man aged 45-60 years with gastric cancer.

The CDR3 spells CASSQDQGSTRNYGYTF. The CDR3 DNA reads TGTGCCAGCAGCCAAGATCAAGGGTCTACAAGGAACTATGGCTACACCTTC. The chain combines TRBV14 with TRBJ1-2, with D unclear. CDR1 is SGHDN and CDR2 is FVKESK in the germline V gene. V was pared by 0 bases and J by 2 bases, with 16 bases between. CDR3 length: 17 residues.